The 10 T cell receptor beta chains below come from one sample, sequenced in a study of beta chain features in type 1 diabetes. Study findings and constraints: Type 1 diabetes patients had TCRB CDR3s that were shorter (moderately but significantly so) in all four CD4+ subsets.

Their antigens remain unidentified. Expressed TCRB transcripts were sequenced after all isolated RNA was converted to cDNA. Assay used: immunoSEQ multiplex PCR; TCRdb lists only in-frame clones, some missing. Here the sample spans about 190,000 clones, about 7.8% being singletons. The sample was central memory CD4+ T cells from blood. The receptors stem from a woman in her 40s with type 1 diabetes.

This clone appeared a few times. This chain uses TRBV18 with TRBJ1-2; the match to TRBD1 covers 7 bases. The CDR3 length is 16 residues. Trimming took 0 bases from V and 2 from J; bases not matched to a gene: 6. Germline values: CDR1 KGHSH, CDR2 LQKENI. CDR3 region: CASSPPRGGVNYGYTF. The CDR3 bases are TGTGCCAGCTCACCACCTCGAGGGGGCGTGAACTATGGCTACACCTTC.

This clone was observed a few times. The CDR3: CSTREGDQPQHF. The CDR3 DNA sequence: TGCAGCACTAGGGAGGGGGACCAGCCCCAGCATTTT. This chain uses TRBV29-1 with TRBJ1-5, with D tentatively TRBD1 (6 bases). From germline, CDR1 is SQVTM and CDR2 ANQGSEA. Trimming removed 8 bases at V and 7 bases at J, with 15 bases between. This CDR3 is 12 amino acids long.

This clone was counted only a few times. This chain joins TRBV2 and TRBJ2-5, with 7 bases that match TRBD1. From germline, CDR1 is SNHLY and CDR2 FYNNEI. Unmatched junction bases numbered 3, after V lost 5 bases and J lost 3 bases. The CDR3 is 13 residues long. Written as DNA, the CDR3 is TGTGCCAGCAGTCGGGACAGTGAAGAGACCCAGTACTTC. This sequence encodes CASSRDSEETQYF.

This clone showed up just a few times. V gene TRBV12-5 combines with J gene TRBJ1-1; 9 bases fit TRBD1. With 3 bases clipped from V and 5 bases from J, the junction kept 7 bases outside the gene matches. The CDR3 extends over 15 amino acids. CDR1 and CDR2 (germline): LGHNT, FRNRAP. The CDR3 protein is CASGLSGTGRTEAFF. As DNA, the CDR3 is TGTGCTAGTGGTTTATCCGGGACAGGGCGTACTGAAGCTTTCTTT. Together with reference TRBV12-5 and TRBJ1-1, the CDR3 gives the full variable domain: DARVTQTPRHKVTEMGQEVTMRCQPILGHNTVFWYRQTMMQGLELLAYFRNRAPLDDSGMPKDRFSAEMPDATLATLKIQPSEPRDSAVYFCASGLSGTGRTEAFFGQGTRLTVV.

The J gene is TRBJ2-6, the V gene TRBV7-6; 12 bases are shared with TRBD2. The CDR3 loop spans 20 amino acids. The germline gives CDR1 SGHVS, CDR2 FNYEAQ. Trimming cost V 5 bases and J 1 base; bases outside gene matches: 12. The CDR3 here is CASSARLAGARGSGANVLTF. CDR3 DNA: TGTGCCAGCAGCGCCCGACTAGCGGGGGCCCGTGGGTCTGGGGCCAACGTCCTGACTTTC. Looking up the rest from reference TRBV7-6 and TRBJ2-6 gives the full variable domain: GAGVSQSPRYKVTKRGQDVALRCDPISGHVSLYWYRQALGQGPEFLTYFNYEAQQDKSGLPNDRFSAERPEGSISTLTIQRTEQRDSAMYRCASSARLAGARGSGANVLTFGAGSRLTVL.

V gene TRBV6-5 combines with J gene TRBJ2-3; TRBD1 might be the D (6 bases). CDR1 MNHEY and CDR2 SVGAGI come from the germline V gene. The ends were cut back, 2 bases at V and 3 bases at J, with 12 bases in the middle. This CDR3 has 15 amino acids. The CDR3 region is CASSYRGKGTDTQYF. The CDR3 bases are TGTGCCAGCAGTTACAGGGGGAAAGGGACAGATACGCAGTATTTT.

The V and J genes are TRBV28 and TRBJ1-1, with 10 bases that match TRBD1. V gave up 4 bases and J gave up 4 bases; unmatched junction bases: 12. The length of the CDR3 is 17 residues. Per the germline V gene, CDR1 is MDHEN and CDR2 is SYDVKM. The CDR3 loop reads CASSSLPGQGYTTEAFF. The CDR3 coding sequence is TGTGCCAGCAGTTCCTTACCGGGACAGGGGTATACCACTGAAGCTTTCTTT.

The chain employs TRBV28 and TRBJ2-5; the match to TRBD2 covers 10 bases. V was pared by 4 bases and J by 5 bases, with 7 bases of the junction left unmatched. This CDR3 contains 15 residues. The germline gives CDR1 MDHEN, CDR2 SYDVKM. CDR3 bases: TGTGCCAGCAGTTCCCCTCGACTAGCGGGTGAGACCCAGTACTTC. As protein: CASSSPRLAGETQYF.

In this sample, this clone turned up a few times. The rearrangement links TRBV28 to TRBJ2-5, with 8 bases that match TRBD2. There are 15 residues in the CDR3. The V segment lost 4 bases and the J segment 2 bases; nucleotides outside the gene matches: 6. Germline loops: CDR1 MDHEN, CDR2 SYDVKM. CDR3 coding DNA: TGTGCCAGCAGTTCGACCCGCGGGGGGCAAGAGACCCAGTACTTC. Amino acid sequence: CASSSTRGGQETQYF.

This clone occurred a few times. The rearrangement links TRBV21-1 to TRBJ2-2; TRBD1 is the table's D call, not checked against the DNA. TRBV21-1 is flagged as a pseudogene. This CDR3 is 15 amino acids long. The CDR3 coding sequence is TGTGCCAGCAGGGTTGGACAGGGTGTAACCGGGGAGCTGTTTTTT. Translated: CASRVGQGVTGELFF.